These 2 T cell receptor beta chains were all obtained from the same sample, sequenced in a study of T-cell reconstitution after alpha-beta-depleted transplantation in children. Preparation of the TCRbeta library involved a method that used unique molecular identifiers. TCRdb recomputed calls from the PCR reads with MiXCR, one row per CDR3 protein. The data show 140,000 or so distinct CDR3 sequences, about 8.8% seen once. The starting material was PBMCs, mostly from graft donor cells, obtained 180 days after TCRalphabeta/CD19-depleted stem cell transplant. Source of these receptors: a female patient aged 2 to 10 who had a stem cell transplant for congenital amegakaryocytic thrombocytopenia, so the T cells may come from the graft donor.

This clonotype was observed a handful of times. The rearrangement joins TRBV7-6 to TRBJ2-5; D is ambiguous. V lost 1 base and J 4 bases, leaving 10 bases between the germline ends. The CDR3 has 14 amino acids. The V gene's germline CDR1 is SGHVS and CDR2 FNYEAQ. The CDR3, as DNA: TGTGCCAGCAGCTTAGACGGGCGTGTAGAGACCCAGTACTTC. Translated, it gives CASSLDGRVETQYF. The full variable domain, its missing parts supplied by reference TRBV7-6 and TRBJ2-5, is GAGVSQSPRYKVTKRGQDVALRCDPISGHVSLYWYRQALGQGPEFLTYFNYEAQQDKSGLPNDRFSAERPEGSISTLTIQRTEQRDSAMYRCASSLDGRVETQYFGPGTRLLVL.

This clonotype was counted a few times. The chain recombines TRBV4-2 with TRBJ2-1; TRBD2 matches at 8 bases. Germline loops: CDR1 LGHNA, CDR2 YNFKEQ. Trimming removed 0 bases from V and 4 bases from J; junction bases left unmatched: 2. This CDR3 comprises 15 residues. CDR3 DNA: TGTGCCAGCAGCCAAGAGACTAGCGCGTACAATGAGCAGTTCTTC. This gives the protein CASSQETSAYNEQFF.